This T cell receptor (beta chain) appears in the sequencing data of a study of T cells after yellow fever vaccination. Notes on the study in general: A large majority of primary-vaccination clones showed up again after the booster (approximately 96% CD4, around 90% CD8).

This clonotype was observed many times. Its cognate antigen is unknown. This CDR3 has 15 amino acids. The V gene's germline CDR1 is LNHDA and CDR2 SQIVND (reference sequence). The junction had 6 bases not matched to a gene; V was cut back by 3 bases and J by 3 bases. TCRdb reanalysed the 5' RACE reads using MiXCR and keeps one entry per CDR3 protein. Among 110,000 or so distinct CDR3 sequences listed, 7.2% were seen once. J is TRBJ2-7 and V is TRBV19; 9 bases are shared with TRBD1. The sequence was obtained from a man between 18 and 35 years old who received the YFV17D yellow fever vaccine. This sample comprised CD4+ T cells sorted from PBMCs, obtained around 45 days after the first yellow fever vaccination. CDR3 sequence (DNA): TGTGCCAGTAGTATTTACAGGGGGCAACTCTACGAGCAGTACTTC. This gives the protein CASSIYRGQLYEQYF.